The T cell receptor beta chain described here comes from a study of cytomegalovirus exposure and HLA in healthy donors. PCR primers comprised 60 Vbeta and 13 Jbeta primers. The protocol was immunoSEQ multiplex PCR, while the TCRdb copy is restricted to in-frame clones and leaves out a portion. Of about 220,000 clones listed, roughly 80% are singletons. Trimming took 0 bases from V and 4 from J; bases not matched to a gene: 1. CDR1 and CDR2 (germline): SGHDT, YYEEEE. This CDR3 comprises 15 residues. Material: PBMCs. The receptor was derived from a woman aged 40 to 49 in good health and CMV-seropositive. The chain is built from TRBV5-6 and TRBJ1-6; 7 bases fit TRBD1. As DNA, the CDR3 is TGTGCCAGCAGCTTGGGGGACAGATATAATTCACCCCTCCACTTT. Its protein product is CASSLGDRYNSPLHF.